The 18 T cell receptor beta chains below were found in one sample sequenced in a study of control samples from healthy donors and cancer patients. Sequencing used immunoSEQ multiplex PCR; TCRdb keeps in-frame clones, though not all of them. The sample has under 450,000 clones; approximately 92% are singletons. The sequencing input was PBMCs. The receptors originated from a man in his forties or fifties with head and neck cancer.

This clone was counted once. This rearrangement joins TRBV10-2 to TRBJ1-5, with a weak D call TRBD1 (6 bases). The CDR3 length is 13 residues. The V gene's germline CDR1 is WSHSY and CDR2 SAAADI. V lost 2 bases and J 5 bases, leaving 7 bases between the germline ends. The CDR3 here is CASSENRDQPQHF. The CDR3 nucleotides are TGCGCCAGCAGTGAGAACAGGGATCAGCCCCAGCATTTT.

This clone was seen a handful of times. This chain uses TRBV27 with TRBJ1-2; no reliable D call. This CDR3 region has 14 residues. Germline loops: CDR1 MNHEY, CDR2 SMNVEV (reference sequence). Trimming removed 3 bases from V and 4 bases from J, with 12 bases in between. The CDR3 DNA reads TGTGCCAGCAGTTTTGGAGGGCCGCGCTATGGCTACACCTTC. It is translated as CASSFGGPRYGYTF.

This CDR3 is CASTFAGNEQYF. CDR3 bases: TGTGCCAGCACTTTCGCGGGAAACGAGCAGTACTTC. V and J are TRBV12-3 or TRBV12-4 and TRBJ2-7; weak D call: TRBD2 (6 bases). This CDR3 comprises 12 residues. Trimming pared 7 bases from V and 5 bases from J, leaving 12 bases between.

The V call is TRBV30, the J call TRBJ1-1; D not certain. The germline gives CDR1 GTSNPN, CDR2 SVGIG (reference sequence). Trimming removed 5 bases from V and 3 bases from J, with 16 bases in between. The CDR3 loop spans 14 amino acids. The CDR3 DNA follows: TGTGCCTGGGGACCGGATAGGCGGGACACTGAAGCTTTCTTT. Its translation is CAWGPDRRDTEAFF.

The chain links TRBV7-3 to TRBJ2-2, with 7 positions matching TRBD1. Looked up from germline, CDR1 is SGHTA and CDR2 is FQGTGA. After removal of 5 bases from V and 0 bases from J, the junction contained 3 bases not matched to a gene. The CDR3 spans 15 residues. This CDR3 reads CASSRTGANTGELFF. In nucleotides, the CDR3 is TGTGCCAGCAGCCGGACAGGAGCGAACACCGGGGAGCTGTTTTTT.

This chain links TRBV5-1 with TRBJ2-2; D gene unclear. The germline V gene has CDR1 SGHRS and CDR2 YFSETQ. The CDR3 has 13 residues. V lost 5 bases and J lost 7, with 12 bases in between. CDR3 sequence reads: CASSMILDGELFF. For the CDR3, the DNA is TGCGCCAGCAGTATGATCTTGGACGGGGAGCTGTTTTTT.

The V and J genes are TRBV6-2 or TRBV6-3 and TRBJ1-1, with D possibly TRBD1 on 5 matching bases. Germline CDR1 reads MNHEY; CDR2 reads SVGEGT. Trimming cost V 4 bases and J 5 bases, with 8 bases left between them. This CDR3 comprises 12 residues. CDR3 nucleotide sequence: TGTGCCAGCAGTTGGGGGAGGACTGAAGCTTTCTTT. Encoded protein: CASSWGRTEAFF.

The CDR3 region is CASSRTSSWGEQFF. In DNA, the CDR3 is TGTGCCAGCAGCCGGACTAGCTCGTGGGGTGAGCAGTTCTTC. The rearrangement joins TRBV7-8 to TRBJ2-1, with 8 bases fitting TRBD2. This CDR3 comprises 14 residues. V lost 5 bases, J lost 9 bases, and 9 bases stayed unmatched. Per germline, CDR1 SGHVS and CDR2 FQNEAQ.

The rearrangement joins TRBV7-9 to TRBJ2-7; the match to TRBD1 covers 7 bases. The germline V gene has CDR1 SEHNR and CDR2 FQNEAQ (reference sequence). CDR3 length equals 13 residues. V trimming: 4 bases; J trimming: 3 bases; junction bases outside the gene matches: 3. The CDR3 reads CASSSWDSYEQYF. CDR3 DNA: TGTGCCAGCAGCTCCTGGGACAGCTACGAGCAGTACTTC.

This chain uses TRBV28 with TRBJ1-4, with 8 positions matching TRBD1. Germline assignment: CDR1 MDHEN and CDR2 SYDVKM. J lost 7 bases, V lost 8 bases, and 9 bases had no gene match. The CDR3 loop spans 14 amino acids. The CDR3 nucleotides are TGTGCCAGCGACTCCGGGACAGGTCCTGAAAAACTGTTTTTT. Amino acids: CASDSGTGPEKLFF.

This sequence joins TRBV6-2 or TRBV6-3 and TRBJ1-2; D uncertain. The germline V gene has CDR1 MNHEY and CDR2 SVGEGT. The CDR3 loop spans 12 amino acids. V gave up 2 bases and J gave up 8 bases, with 9 bases separating them. Here the CDR3 DNA reads TGTGCCAGCAGTTACGGCGTACAAGGCTACACCTTC. Protein: CASSYGVQGYTF.

V usage is TRBV5-6 and J usage is TRBJ1-2, with D hard to call. The CDR3 contains 13 residues. Germline values: CDR1 SGHDT, CDR2 YYEEEE. Trimming took off 0 bases at V and 2 bases at J, with 5 bases between the two ends. The CDR3 here is CASSLGANYGYTF. DNA of the CDR3: TGTGCCAGCAGCTTGGGGGCGAACTATGGCTACACCTTC.

V gene TRBV28 combines with J gene TRBJ1-4; D gene ambiguous. Deletions cut 2 bases from V and 8 bases from J, with 12 bases between. The germline V gene encodes CDR1 MDHEN and CDR2 SYDVKM. This CDR3 contains 14 residues. The CDR3 spells CASSLGDNREKLFF. The CDR3 region has the DNA TGTGCCAGCAGTTTAGGCGACAACCGGGAAAAACTGTTTTTT.

Remarks on this clone: Different DNA sequences within this sample yield the same CDR3. This chain connects TRBV5-4 to TRBJ2-2, with D possibly TRBD2 on 5 matching bases. The CDR3 has 14 residues. V was clipped by 0 bases and J by 6 bases, with 9 bases between them. Looked up from germline, CDR1 is SGHNT and CDR2 is YYREEE (reference sequence). The CDR3 here is CASSLARGAGELFF. Written as DNA, the CDR3 is TGTGCCAGCAGCTTGGCCCGGGGTGCCGGGGAGCTGTTTTTT.

The chain uses TRBV28 and TRBJ2-7, with D possibly called TRBD1 or TRBD2 (5 bases each). V was trimmed by 6 bases and J by 1 base, leaving 10 bases between them. Germline V gives CDR1 MDHEN, CDR2 SYDVKM. The CDR3 extends over 13 amino acids. Here the CDR3 reads CASRRGVSYEQYF. The CDR3 DNA reads TGTGCCAGCAGAAGGGGAGTATCCTACGAGCAGTACTTC. The full variable domain, its missing parts supplied by reference TRBV28 and TRBJ2-7, is DVKVTQSSRYLVKRTGEKVFLECVQDMDHENMFWYRQDPGLGLRLIYFSYDVKMKEKGDIPEGYSVSREKKERFSLILESASTNQTSMYLCASRRGVSYEQYFGPGTRLTVT.

The chain uses TRBV5-1 and TRBJ2-5, with 16 bases fitting TRBD2. The V segment lost 4 bases and the J segment 2 bases; nucleotides outside the gene matches: 14. CDR3 length equals 20 residues. Germline lookup yields CDR1 SGHRS and CDR2 YFSETQ. This CDR3 reads CASSDWGLAGGDPPQETQYF. CDR3 sequence (DNA): TGCGCCAGCAGCGATTGGGGACTAGCGGGGGGGGACCCCCCACAAGAGACCCAGTACTTC. Based on the CDR3 plus reference TRBV5-1 and TRBJ2-5, the full variable domain is KAGVTQTPRYLIKTRGQQVTLSCSPISGHRSVSWYQQTPGQGLQFLFEYFSETQRNKGNFPGRFSGRQFSNSRSEMNVSTLELGDSALYLCASSDWGLAGGDPPQETQYFGPGTRLLVL.

This chain joins TRBV7-3 and TRBJ2-2; D unclear. Germline values: CDR1 SGHTA, CDR2 FQGTGA. CDR3 length equals 18 residues. V lost 1 base to trimming and J lost 0 bases, with 15 bases between them. This CDR3 reads CASSLNGGRNANTGELFF. The DNA for the CDR3 is TGTGCCAGCAGCTTAAATGGTGGACGGAACGCGAACACCGGGGAGCTGTTTTTT.

The chain links TRBV12-3 or TRBV12-4 to TRBJ1-3; D gene uncertain. Trimming stripped 3 bases from V and 4 bases from J, with 7 bases between. This CDR3 has 13 residues. The CDR3 coding sequence is TGTGCCAGCAGTTTTTTCGCGGGAAACACCATATATTTT. As protein: CASSFFAGNTIYF.